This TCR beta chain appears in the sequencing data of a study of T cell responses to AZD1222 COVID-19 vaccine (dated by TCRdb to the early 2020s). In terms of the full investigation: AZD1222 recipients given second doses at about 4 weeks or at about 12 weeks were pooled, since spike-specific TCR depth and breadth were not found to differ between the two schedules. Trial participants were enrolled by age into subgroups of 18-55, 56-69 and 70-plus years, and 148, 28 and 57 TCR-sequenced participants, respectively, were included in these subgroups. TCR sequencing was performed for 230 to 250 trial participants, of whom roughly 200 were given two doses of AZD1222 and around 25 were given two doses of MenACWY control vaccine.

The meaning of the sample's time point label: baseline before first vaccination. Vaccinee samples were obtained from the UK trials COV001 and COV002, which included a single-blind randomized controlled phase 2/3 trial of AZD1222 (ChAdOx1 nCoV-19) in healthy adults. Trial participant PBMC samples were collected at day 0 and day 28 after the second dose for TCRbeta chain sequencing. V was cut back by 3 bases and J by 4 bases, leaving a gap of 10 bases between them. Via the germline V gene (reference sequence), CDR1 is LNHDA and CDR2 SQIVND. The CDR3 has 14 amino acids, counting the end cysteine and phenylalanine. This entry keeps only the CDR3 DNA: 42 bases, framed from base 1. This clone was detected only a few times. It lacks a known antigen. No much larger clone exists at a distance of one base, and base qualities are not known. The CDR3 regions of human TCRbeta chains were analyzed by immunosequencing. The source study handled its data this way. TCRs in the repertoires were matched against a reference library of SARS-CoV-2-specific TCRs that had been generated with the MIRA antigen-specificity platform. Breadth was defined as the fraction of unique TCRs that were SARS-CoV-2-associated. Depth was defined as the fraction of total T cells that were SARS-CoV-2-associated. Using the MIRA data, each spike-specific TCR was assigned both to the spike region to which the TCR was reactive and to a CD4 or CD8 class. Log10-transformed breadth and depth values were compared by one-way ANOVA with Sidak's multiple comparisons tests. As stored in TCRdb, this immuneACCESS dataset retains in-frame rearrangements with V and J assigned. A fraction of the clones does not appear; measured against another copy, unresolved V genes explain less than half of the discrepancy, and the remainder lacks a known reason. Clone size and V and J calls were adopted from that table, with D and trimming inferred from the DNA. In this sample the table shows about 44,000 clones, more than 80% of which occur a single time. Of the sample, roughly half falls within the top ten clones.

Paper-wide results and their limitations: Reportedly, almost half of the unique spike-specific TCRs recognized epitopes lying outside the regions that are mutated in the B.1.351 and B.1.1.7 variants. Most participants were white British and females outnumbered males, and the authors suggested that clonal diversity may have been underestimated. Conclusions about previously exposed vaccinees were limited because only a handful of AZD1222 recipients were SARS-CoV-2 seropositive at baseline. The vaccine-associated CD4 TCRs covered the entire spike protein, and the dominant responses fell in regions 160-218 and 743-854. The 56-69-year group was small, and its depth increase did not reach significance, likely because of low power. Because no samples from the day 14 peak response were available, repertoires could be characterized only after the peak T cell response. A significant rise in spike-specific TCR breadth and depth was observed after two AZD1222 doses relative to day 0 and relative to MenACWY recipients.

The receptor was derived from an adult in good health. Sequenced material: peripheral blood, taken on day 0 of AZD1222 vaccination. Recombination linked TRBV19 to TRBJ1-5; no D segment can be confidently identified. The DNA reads TGTGCCAGTAGTATTCTGCAGGATAATCAGCCCCAGCATTTT. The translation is CASSILQDNQPQHF.